One and the same sample provided the 21 T cell receptor beta chains below, sequenced in a study of shared clonotypes between healthy human individuals. Profiling relied on immunoSEQ multiplex PCR, and the TCRdb table lists in-frame clones only, not all of them. The sample has 1,400,000 or so clones; just under 99% are singletons. Sequenced sample: naive CD4+ T cells sorted from blood. The subset: CD45RA+ positively selected. These receptor sequences come from a man aged 25 to 40 in good health.

The chain links TRBV27 to TRBJ2-7; the D gene could be TRBD1 or TRBD2 (7 bases each). CDR1 is MNHEY and CDR2 is SMNVEV in the germline V gene (reference sequence). V dropped 6 bases and J dropped 2 bases, with 14 bases sitting between them. The CDR3 loop spans 14 amino acids. The CDR3 spells CASRGGDSPYEQYF. CDR3 coding DNA: TGTGCCAGCAGGGGGGGGGACAGTCCCTACGAGCAGTACTTC.

The rearrangement links TRBV4-3 to TRBJ1-1, with D possibly TRBD1 on 6 matching bases. Germline V CDR1 and CDR2: LGHNA, YSLEER. The V gene lost 0 bases and the J gene lost 11 bases, with 13 bases spanning the gap. The CDR3 extends over 13 amino acids. CDR3 sequence reads: CASSQDVPGVAFF. CDR3 bases: TGCGCCAGCAGCCAAGATGTCCCAGGGGTGGCTTTCTTT.

The genes are TRBV5-5 and TRBJ1-1; no firm D call. The V end lost 0 bases, the J end lost 0 bases, and 6 bases lay between the germline ends. In germline, CDR1 is SGHKS, CDR2 YYEKEE (reference sequence). This CDR3 is 14 amino acids long. The CDR3 reads CASSLAPMNTEAFF. The CDR3 DNA sequence: TGTGCCAGCAGCTTGGCCCCGATGAACACTGAAGCTTTCTTT.

This chain joins TRBV11-2 and TRBJ2-2, with 8 nucleotides matching TRBD1. CDR1 SGHAT and CDR2 FQNNGV come from the germline V gene. Losses at the gene ends were 1 base for V and 7 bases for J; bases not matched to a gene: 11. CDR3 size: 17 residues. The CDR3: CASSLVFGQGAVGELFF. CDR3 in DNA: TGTGCCAGCAGCTTAGTTTTCGGGCAGGGGGCCGTCGGGGAGCTGTTTTTT.

V and J are TRBV9 and TRBJ2-3; 8 positions agree with TRBD2. The junction had 9 bases not matched to a gene; V was cut back by 3 bases and J by 6 bases. This CDR3 contains 15 residues. Germline assignment: CDR1 SGDLS and CDR2 YYNGEE. This CDR3 is CASSAAGTRLDTQYF. The CDR3 nucleotides read TGTGCCAGCAGCGCCGCCGGGACTAGGTTGGATACGCAGTATTTT. Drawing the rest from reference TRBV9 and TRBJ2-3, the complete variable domain is DSGVTQTPKHLITATGQRVTLRCSPRSGDLSVYWYQQSLDQGLQFLIQYYNGEERAKGNILERFSAQQFPDLHSELNLSSLELGDSALYFCASSAAGTRLDTQYFGPGTRLTVL.

The chain links TRBV15 to TRBJ2-1, with 10 nucleotides matching TRBD1. The germline CDR1 and CDR2 sequences are LNHNV and YYDKDF (reference sequence). V was clipped by 1 base and J by 8 bases; unmatched bases: 11. The CDR3 consists of 17 residues. CDR3 sequence reads: CATSRADRGRIVHEQFF. CDR3 coding DNA: TGTGCCACCAGCAGAGCAGACAGGGGGCGAATCGTACATGAGCAGTTCTTC.

V and J are TRBV6-4 and TRBJ2-1, with D possibly TRBD2 on 5 matching bases. Trimming took 4 bases from V and 6 from J, leaving 13 bases between them. Germline V gives CDR1 MRHNA, CDR2 SNTAGT. This CDR3 region has 14 residues. CDR3 residues: CASSVGLATNEQFF. DNA for the CDR3: TGTGCCAGCAGTGTAGGGCTAGCTACCAATGAGCAGTTCTTC.

This chain joins TRBV27 and TRBJ2-7; 8 bases map to TRBD2. Trimming at V came to 4 bases and at J to 4 bases, leaving 15 bases not matched to a gene. In germline, CDR1 is MNHEY, CDR2 SMNVEV (reference sequence). The CDR3 has 17 residues. In nucleotides, the CDR3 is TGTGCCAGCAGTTCCCTCATCACCTCGACTAGCGTTTACGAGCAGTACTTC. The encoded protein is CASSSLITSTSVYEQYF.

The chain recombines TRBV7-9 with TRBJ1-3; a possible D gene is TRBD1 (6 bases). Germline V gives CDR1 SEHNR, CDR2 FQNEAQ (reference sequence). V lost 7 bases and J lost 0, with 10 bases in between. The CDR3 contains 14 residues. The CDR3 sequence is CASNGGVSGNTIYF. DNA for the CDR3: TGTGCCAGCAACGGGGGCGTCTCTGGAAACACCATATATTTT.

V usage is TRBV5-4 and J usage is TRBJ2-2; D call uncertain. Trimming stripped 0 bases from V and 5 bases from J, with 11 bases between. This CDR3 contains 15 residues. The V gene's germline CDR1 is SGHNT and CDR2 YYREEE (reference sequence). CDR3 nucleotides: TGTGCCAGCAGCTTGGACCTAGGCTCTACCGGGGAGCTGTTTTTT. Protein: CASSLDLGSTGELFF.

The CDR3 reads CASSEAGGTDQPQHF. DNA of the CDR3: TGTGCCAGCAGTGAAGCAGGGGGGACCGATCAGCCCCAGCATTTT. This chain links TRBV6-1 with TRBJ1-5; TRBD1 might be the D (6 bases). The germline CDR1 and CDR2 sequences are MNHNS and SASEGT. Trimming took off 0 bases at V and 5 bases at J, with 11 bases between the two ends. CDR3 size: 15 residues.

The gene calls are TRBV5-1 and TRBJ2-4; the D gene is possibly TRBD2 (6 bases). The length of the CDR3 is 16 residues. The V end was cut by 4 bases, the J end by 0 bases, with 14 bases between. Germline CDR1 is SGHRS and CDR2 is YFSETQ. Written as DNA, the CDR3 is TGCGCCAGCAGCACGGGACTGCCCCTAGCCAAAAACATTCAGTACTTC. This gives the protein CASSTGLPLAKNIQYF.

This clone was found once. This chain uses TRBV28 with TRBJ1-5; 7 nucleotides agree with TRBD1. This CDR3 has 15 residues. Germline V gene sequence: CDR1 MDHEN, CDR2 SYDVKM. Germline trimming cut 6 bases from V and 0 bases from J; bases unmatched to any gene: 5. CDR3 coding DNA: TGTGCCAGCAGCCCCGCAGGGGGTAGCAATCAGCCCCAGCATTTT. This translates into CASSPAGGSNQPQHF.

CDR3 sequence (DNA): TGTGCCTGGAGTGTACAGGGAAGGTCCTACGAGCAGTACTTC. This gives the protein CAWSVQGRSYEQYF. The rearrangement uses TRBV30 and TRBJ2-7; D perhaps matches TRBD1 (6 bases). This CDR3 is 14 amino acids long. The germline gives CDR1 GTSNPN, CDR2 SVGIG (reference sequence). With 0 bases removed from V and 1 base from J, the gap between germline ends came to 10 bases.

The chain joins TRBV5-1 to TRBJ2-5; D is possibly TRBD1 (5 bases). V was clipped by 3 bases and J by 4 bases, with 16 bases between them. The CDR3 has 15 residues. CDR1 and CDR2 from the germline V gene are SGHRS and YFSETQ. The DNA of the CDR3 is TGCGCCAGCAGCTATGGTGGGGCATCTAGAGAGACCCAGTACTTC. It specifies CASSYGGASRETQYF.

The chain couples TRBV5-4 to TRBJ1-1; D remains ambiguous. The V gene's germline CDR1 is SGHNT and CDR2 YYREEE (reference sequence). This CDR3 contains 14 residues. The germline V and J ends were trimmed by 2 bases and 0 bases, with 8 bases remaining between them. The DNA of the CDR3 is TGTGCCAGCAGCTTAATGAAGGTGAACACTGAAGCTTTCTTT. Translating it yields CASSLMKVNTEAFF.

This rearrangement joins TRBV2 to TRBJ1-5; TRBD1 agrees at 8 bases. Trimming took 4 bases from V and 0 from J; bases not matched to a gene: 8. Germline lookup yields CDR1 SNHLY and CDR2 FYNNEI. The CDR3 runs to 17 residues. The CDR3 coding sequence is TGTGCCAGCAGTGCAAACAGGGGGTGGGATAGCAATCAGCCCCAGCATTTT. This encodes CASSANRGWDSNQPQHF. The variable domain in full, completed from reference TRBV2 and TRBJ1-5, reads EPEVTQTPSHQVTQMGQEVILRCVPISNHLYFYWYRQILGQKVEFLVSFYNNEISEKSEIFDDQFSVERPDGSNFTLKIRSTKLEDSAMYFCASSANRGWDSNQPQHFGDGTRLSIL.

This clone appeared a single time. This chain joins TRBV7-6 and TRBJ2-1, with D possibly matching TRBD1 (6 bases). With 5 bases removed from V and 9 bases from J, the gap between germline ends came to 11 bases. Germline V gene data show CDR1 as SGHVS and CDR2 as FNYEAQ. The CDR3 is 12 residues long. The CDR3 loop reads CASSPPRGEQFF. The CDR3 DNA reads TGTGCCAGCAGCCCACCCAGGGGTGAGCAGTTCTTC. The variable domain in full, completed from reference TRBV7-6 and TRBJ2-1, reads GAGVSQSPRYKVTKRGQDVALRCDPISGHVSLYWYRQALGQGPEFLTYFNYEAQQDKSGLPNDRFSAERPEGSISTLTIQRTEQRDSAMYRCASSPPRGEQFFGPGTRLTVL.

In regard to this clone: One end of the junction does not line up with germline, which may come from a read error. This chain links TRBV6-8 with TRBJ2-7, with unresolved D. The CDR3 runs 14 residues. Germline lookup yields CDR1 MNHGY and CDR2 SAAAGT. CDR3: CASSYAVLDQEPYF. In DNA, the CDR3 is TGTGCCAGCAGTTATGCTGTCCTAGATCAAGAGCCGTACTTC.

This chain connects TRBV6-5 to TRBJ2-1; D is perhaps TRBD2 (6 bases). The CDR3 sequence is 16 residues long. CDR1 MNHEY and CDR2 SVGAGI come from the germline V gene. V lost 0 bases, J lost 6 bases, and 15 bases lay in between. The CDR3 reads CASSYSVDYGVNEQFF. The CDR3 bases are TGTGCCAGCAGTTACTCCGTGGACTACGGGGTCAATGAGCAGTTCTTC.

This chain uses TRBV5-4 with TRBJ1-2; TRBD1 aligns across 8 bases. CDR1 and CDR2 from the germline V gene are SGHNT and YYREEE (reference sequence). Unmatched junction bases numbered 9, after V lost 0 bases and J lost 11 bases. This CDR3 is built from 14 residues. This CDR3 is CASSLETGTGGYTF. CDR3 coding DNA: TGTGCCAGCAGCTTGGAGACAGGGACAGGAGGGTACACCTTC.